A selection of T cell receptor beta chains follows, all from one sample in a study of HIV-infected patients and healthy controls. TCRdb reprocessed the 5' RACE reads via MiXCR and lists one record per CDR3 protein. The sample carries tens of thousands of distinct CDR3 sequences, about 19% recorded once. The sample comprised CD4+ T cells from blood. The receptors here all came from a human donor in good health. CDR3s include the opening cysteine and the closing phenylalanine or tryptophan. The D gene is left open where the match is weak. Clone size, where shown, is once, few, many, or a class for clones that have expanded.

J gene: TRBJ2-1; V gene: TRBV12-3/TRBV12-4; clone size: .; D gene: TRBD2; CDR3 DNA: TGTGCCAGCCAAAGCGGGGGCCAAGGGCATGAGCAGTTCTTC; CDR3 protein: CASQSGGQGHEQFF
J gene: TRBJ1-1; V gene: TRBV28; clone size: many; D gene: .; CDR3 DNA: TGTGCCAGCACGGGGGGGGTCATGAACACTGAAGCTTTCTTT; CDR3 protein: CASTGGVMNTEAFF
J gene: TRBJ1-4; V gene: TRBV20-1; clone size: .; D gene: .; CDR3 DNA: TGCAGTGCTAGAGATTCTCGGTCCGCCAAGGAATTGTTTTTT; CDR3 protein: CSARDSRSAKELFF
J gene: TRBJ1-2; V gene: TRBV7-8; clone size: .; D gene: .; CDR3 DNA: TGTGCCAGCAGCTTATCAGTATATGGCTACACCTTC; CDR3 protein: CASSLSVYGYTF
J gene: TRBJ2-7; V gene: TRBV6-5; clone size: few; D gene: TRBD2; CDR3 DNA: TGTGCCAGCAGCTGGACTAGCGGGCCTTACTACGAGCAGTACTTC; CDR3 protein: CASSWTSGPYYEQYF
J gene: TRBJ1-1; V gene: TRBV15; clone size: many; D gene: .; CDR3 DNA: TGTGCCACCAGCAGAGAATACTCCACTGAAGCTTTCTTT; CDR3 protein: CATSREYSTEAFF
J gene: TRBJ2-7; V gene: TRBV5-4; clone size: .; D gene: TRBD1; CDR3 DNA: TGTGCCAGCAGCTTGATGGGACAGGGACGTCACGAGCAGTACTTC; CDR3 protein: CASSLMGQGRHEQYF
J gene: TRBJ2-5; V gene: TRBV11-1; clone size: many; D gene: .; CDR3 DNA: TGTGCCAGCAGCTTAGGGGACTCGGATGTGAGGACCCAGTACTTC; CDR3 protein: CASSLGDSDVRTQYF
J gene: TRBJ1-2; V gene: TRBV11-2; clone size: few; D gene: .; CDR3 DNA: TGTGCCAGCAGCATGATTACAGGGATTTATGGCTACACCTTC; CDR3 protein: CASSMITGIYGYTF
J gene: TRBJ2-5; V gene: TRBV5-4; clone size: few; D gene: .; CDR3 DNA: TGTGCCAGCAGCTTTAACGACCAAGAGACCCAGTACTTC; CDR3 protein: CASSFNDQETQYF
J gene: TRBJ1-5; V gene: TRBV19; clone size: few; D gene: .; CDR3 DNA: TGTGCCAGTAGTAAATTGGGAAGTCTCAATCAGCCCCAGCATTTT; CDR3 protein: CASSKLGSLNQPQHF
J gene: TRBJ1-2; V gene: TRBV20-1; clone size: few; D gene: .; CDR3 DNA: TGCAGTGCTAGAGAGACTAGGGACGGTAACTATGGCTACACCTTC; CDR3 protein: CSARETRDGNYGYTF
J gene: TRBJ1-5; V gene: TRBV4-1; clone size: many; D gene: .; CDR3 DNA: TGCGCCAGCAGCCAAGACAGGGCACAGCCCCAGCATTTT; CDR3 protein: CASSQDRAQPQHF
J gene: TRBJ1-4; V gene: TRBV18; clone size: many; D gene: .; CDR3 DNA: TGTGCCAGCTCACCCCTTGAAAATGAAAAACTGTTTTTT; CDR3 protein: CASSPLENEKLFF
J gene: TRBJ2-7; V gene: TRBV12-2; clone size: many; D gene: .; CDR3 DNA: TGTGCAAGTCGCGGCTACAGGGGGGTCTCCTACGAGCAGTACTTC; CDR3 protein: CASRGYRGVSYEQYF
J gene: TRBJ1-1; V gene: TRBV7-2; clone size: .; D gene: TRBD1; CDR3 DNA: TGTGCCAGCAGCCGGACAGGGGTGAGCACTGAAGCTTTCTTT; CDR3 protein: CASSRTGVSTEAFF
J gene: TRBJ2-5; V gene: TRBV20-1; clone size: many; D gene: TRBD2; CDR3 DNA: TGCAGCGCCATTGAGAGTCAGCGGGGGGTGGGAAAGACCCAGTACTTC; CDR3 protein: CSAIESQRGVGKTQYF
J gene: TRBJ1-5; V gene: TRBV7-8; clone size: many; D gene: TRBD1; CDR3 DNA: TGTGCCAGCAGCTTAGTGACAGGGGGCGCGGGCAATCAGCCCCAGCATTTT; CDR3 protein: CASSLVTGGAGNQPQHF
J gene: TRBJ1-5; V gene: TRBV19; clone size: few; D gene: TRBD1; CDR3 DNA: TGTGCCAGTAGTCTGGGGACAGGGGCGGGCAATCAGCCCCAGCATTTT; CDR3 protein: CASSLGTGAGNQPQHF